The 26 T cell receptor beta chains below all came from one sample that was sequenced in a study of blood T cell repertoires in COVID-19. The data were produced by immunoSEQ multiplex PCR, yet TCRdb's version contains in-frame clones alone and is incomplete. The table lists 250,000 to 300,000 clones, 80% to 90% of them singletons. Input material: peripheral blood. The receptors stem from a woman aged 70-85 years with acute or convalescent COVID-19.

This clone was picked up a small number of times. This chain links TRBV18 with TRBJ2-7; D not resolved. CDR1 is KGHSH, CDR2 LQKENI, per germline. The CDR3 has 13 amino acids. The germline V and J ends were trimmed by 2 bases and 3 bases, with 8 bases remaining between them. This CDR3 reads CASSPSNFYEQYF. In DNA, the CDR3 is TGTGCCAGCTCACCATCTAACTTCTACGAGCAGTACTTC.

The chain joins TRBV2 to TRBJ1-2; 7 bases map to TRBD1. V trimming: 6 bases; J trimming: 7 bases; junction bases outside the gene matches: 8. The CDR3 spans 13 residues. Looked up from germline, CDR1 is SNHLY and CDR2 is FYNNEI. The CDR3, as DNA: TGTGCCAGCAGGAACACAGGGGATCGTGGCTACACCTTC. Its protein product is CASRNTGDRGYTF. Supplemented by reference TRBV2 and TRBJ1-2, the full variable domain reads EPEVTQTPSHQVTQMGQEVILRCVPISNHLYFYWYRQILGQKVEFLVSFYNNEISEKSEIFDDQFSVERPDGSNFTLKIRSTKLEDSAMYFCASRNTGDRGYTFGSGTRLTVV.

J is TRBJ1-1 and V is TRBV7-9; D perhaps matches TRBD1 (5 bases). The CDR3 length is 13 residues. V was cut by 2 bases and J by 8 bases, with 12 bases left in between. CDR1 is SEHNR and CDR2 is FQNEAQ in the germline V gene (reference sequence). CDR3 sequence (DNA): TGTGCCAGCAGCTTACAGGGAAAGGTGGAAGCTTTCTTT. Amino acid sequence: CASSLQGKVEAFF.

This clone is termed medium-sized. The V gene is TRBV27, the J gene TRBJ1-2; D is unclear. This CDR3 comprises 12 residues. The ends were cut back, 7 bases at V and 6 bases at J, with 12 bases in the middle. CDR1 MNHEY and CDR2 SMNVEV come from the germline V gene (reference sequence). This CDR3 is CASTSGYDGYTF. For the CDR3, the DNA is TGTGCCAGCACCTCGGGATACGATGGCTACACCTTC.

The CDR3: CAISNTAGNTIYF. CDR3 DNA: TGTGCCATCAGCAACACAGCCGGAAACACCATATATTTT. The gene calls are TRBV10-3 and TRBJ1-3; no reliable D call. The length of the CDR3 is 13 residues. Germline CDR1 ENHRY, CDR2 SYGVKD. V lost 6 bases to trimming and J lost 4 bases, with 10 bases between them.

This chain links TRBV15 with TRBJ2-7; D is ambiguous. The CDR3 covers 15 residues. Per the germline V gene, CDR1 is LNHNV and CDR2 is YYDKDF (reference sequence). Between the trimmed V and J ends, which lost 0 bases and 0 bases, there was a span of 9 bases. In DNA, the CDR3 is TGTGCCACCAGCAGAGACCAACAGAGCTCCTACGAGCAGTACTTC. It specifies CATSRDQQSSYEQYF.

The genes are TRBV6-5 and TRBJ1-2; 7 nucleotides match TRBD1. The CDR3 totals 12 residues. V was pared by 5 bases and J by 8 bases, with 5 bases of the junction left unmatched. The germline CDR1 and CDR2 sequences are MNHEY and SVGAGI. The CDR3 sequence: CASSRGTDGYTF. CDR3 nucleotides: TGTGCCAGCAGTCGGGGGACAGACGGCTACACCTTC.

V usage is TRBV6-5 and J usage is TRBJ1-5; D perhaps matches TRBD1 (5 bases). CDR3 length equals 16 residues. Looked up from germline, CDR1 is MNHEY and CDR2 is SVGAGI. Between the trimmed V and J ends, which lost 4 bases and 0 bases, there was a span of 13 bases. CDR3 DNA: TGTGCCAGCAGTTGGCAGACAGTGAATAGCAATCAGCCCCAGCATTTT. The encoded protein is CASSWQTVNSNQPQHF.

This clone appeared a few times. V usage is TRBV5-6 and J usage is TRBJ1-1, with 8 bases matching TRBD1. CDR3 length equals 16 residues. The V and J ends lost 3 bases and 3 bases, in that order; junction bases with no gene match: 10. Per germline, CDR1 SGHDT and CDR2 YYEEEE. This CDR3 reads CASSYGRGRLYTEAFF. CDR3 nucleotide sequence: TGTGCCAGCAGCTATGGCAGGGGGCGACTTTACACTGAAGCTTTCTTT.

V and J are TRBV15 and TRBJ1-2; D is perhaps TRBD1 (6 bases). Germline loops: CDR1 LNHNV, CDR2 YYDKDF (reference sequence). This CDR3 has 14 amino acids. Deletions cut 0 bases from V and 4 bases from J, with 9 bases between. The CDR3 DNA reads TGTGCCACCAGCAGAGATCAGGGGATCTATGGCTACACCTTC. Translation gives CATSRDQGIYGYTF.

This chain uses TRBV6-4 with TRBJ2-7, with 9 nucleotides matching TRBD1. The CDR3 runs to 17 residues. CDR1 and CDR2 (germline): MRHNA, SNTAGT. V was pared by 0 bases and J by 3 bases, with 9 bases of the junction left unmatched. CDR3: CASSDSRDREPRYEQYF. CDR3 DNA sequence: TGTGCCAGCAGTGACTCGAGGGACAGGGAACCCCGCTACGAGCAGTACTTC.

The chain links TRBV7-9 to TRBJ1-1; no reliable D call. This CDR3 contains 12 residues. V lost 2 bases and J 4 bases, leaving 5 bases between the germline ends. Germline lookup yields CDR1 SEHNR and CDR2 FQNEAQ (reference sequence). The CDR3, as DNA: TGTGCCAGCAGCTTATTATCCACTGAAGCTTTCTTT. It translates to CASSLLSTEAFF.

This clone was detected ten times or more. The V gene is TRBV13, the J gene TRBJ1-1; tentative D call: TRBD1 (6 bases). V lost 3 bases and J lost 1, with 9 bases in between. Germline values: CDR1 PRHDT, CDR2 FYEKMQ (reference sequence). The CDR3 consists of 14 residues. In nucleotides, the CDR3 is TGTGCCAGCAGCTTGAAACAGGGGAACACTGAAGCTTTCTTT. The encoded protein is CASSLKQGNTEAFF.

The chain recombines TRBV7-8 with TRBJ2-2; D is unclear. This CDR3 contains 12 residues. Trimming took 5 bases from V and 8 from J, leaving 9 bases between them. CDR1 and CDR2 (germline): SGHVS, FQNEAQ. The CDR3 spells CASSLNLGELFF. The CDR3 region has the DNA TGTGCCAGCAGCCTTAACTTGGGGGAGCTGTTTTTT. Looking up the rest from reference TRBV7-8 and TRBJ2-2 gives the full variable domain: GAGVSQSPRYKVAKRGQDVALRCDPISGHVSLFWYQQALGQGPEFLTYFQNEAQLDKSGLPSDRFFAERPEGSVSTLKIQRTQQEDSAVYLCASSLNLGELFFGEGSRLTVL.

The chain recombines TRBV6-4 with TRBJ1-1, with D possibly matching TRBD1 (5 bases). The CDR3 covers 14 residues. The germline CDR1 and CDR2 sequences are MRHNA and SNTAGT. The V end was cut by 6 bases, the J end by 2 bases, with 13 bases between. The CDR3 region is CASRPGFLNTEAFF. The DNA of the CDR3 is TGTGCCAGCAGGCCAGGGTTCCTTAACACTGAAGCTTTCTTT.

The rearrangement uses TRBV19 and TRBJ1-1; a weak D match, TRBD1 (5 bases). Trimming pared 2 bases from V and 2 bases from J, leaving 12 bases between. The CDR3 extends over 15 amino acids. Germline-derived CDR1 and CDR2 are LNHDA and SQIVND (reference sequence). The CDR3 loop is CASSITGLGNTEAFF. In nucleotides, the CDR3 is TGTGCCAGTAGTATAACAGGATTGGGAAACACTGAAGCTTTCTTT.

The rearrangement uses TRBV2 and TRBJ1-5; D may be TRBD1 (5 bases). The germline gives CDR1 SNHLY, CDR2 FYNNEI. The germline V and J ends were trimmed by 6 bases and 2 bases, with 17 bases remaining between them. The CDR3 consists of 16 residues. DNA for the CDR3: TGTGCCAGCAGGAAAGGAACGGGGGACGGCAATCAGCCCCAGCATTTT. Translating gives CASRKGTGDGNQPQHF.

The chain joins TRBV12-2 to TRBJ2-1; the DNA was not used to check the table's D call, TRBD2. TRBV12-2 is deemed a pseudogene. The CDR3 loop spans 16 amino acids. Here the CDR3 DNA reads TGTGCAAGTCGCTTAAGGGTCGCGGGGGGCCACAATGAGCAGTTCTTC. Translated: CASRLRVAGGHNEQFF.

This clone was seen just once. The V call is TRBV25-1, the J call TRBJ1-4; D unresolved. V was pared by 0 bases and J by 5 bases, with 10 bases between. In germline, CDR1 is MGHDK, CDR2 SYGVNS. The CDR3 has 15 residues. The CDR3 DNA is TGTGCCAGCAGTGAATATCGAAAGAGGAATGAAAAACTGTTTTTT. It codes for CASSEYRKRNEKLFF. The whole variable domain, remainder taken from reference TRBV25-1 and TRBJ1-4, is EADIYQTPRYLVIGTGKKITLECSQTMGHDKMYWYQQDPGMELHLIHYSYGVNSTEKGDLSSESTVSRIRTEHFPLTLESARPSHTSQYLCASSEYRKRNEKLFFGSGTQLSVL.

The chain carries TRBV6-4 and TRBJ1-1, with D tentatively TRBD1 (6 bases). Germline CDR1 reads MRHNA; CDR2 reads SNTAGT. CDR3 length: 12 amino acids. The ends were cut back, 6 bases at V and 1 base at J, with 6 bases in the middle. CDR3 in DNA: TGTGCCAGCAGGGGACAGAACACTGAAGCTTTCTTT. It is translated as CASRGQNTEAFF.

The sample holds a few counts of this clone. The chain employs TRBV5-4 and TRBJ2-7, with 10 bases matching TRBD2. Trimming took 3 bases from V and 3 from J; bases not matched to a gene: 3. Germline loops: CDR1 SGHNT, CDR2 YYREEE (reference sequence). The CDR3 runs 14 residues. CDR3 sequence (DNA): TGTGCCAGCAGCTCCAAGCGGGGGGGCTACGAGCAGTACTTC. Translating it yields CASSSKRGGYEQYF.

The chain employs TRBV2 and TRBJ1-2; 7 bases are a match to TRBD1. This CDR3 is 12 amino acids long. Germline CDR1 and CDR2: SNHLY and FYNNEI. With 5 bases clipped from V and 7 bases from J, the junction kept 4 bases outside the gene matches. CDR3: CASSRQGVGYTF. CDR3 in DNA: TGTGCCAGCAGTCGACAGGGTGTTGGCTACACCTTC.

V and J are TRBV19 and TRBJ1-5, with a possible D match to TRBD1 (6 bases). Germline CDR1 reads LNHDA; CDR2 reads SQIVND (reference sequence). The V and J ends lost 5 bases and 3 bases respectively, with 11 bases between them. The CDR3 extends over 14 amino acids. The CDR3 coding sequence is TGTGCCAGTAGTTCCGGACAGTTCAATCAGCCCCAGCATTTT. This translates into CASSSGQFNQPQHF.

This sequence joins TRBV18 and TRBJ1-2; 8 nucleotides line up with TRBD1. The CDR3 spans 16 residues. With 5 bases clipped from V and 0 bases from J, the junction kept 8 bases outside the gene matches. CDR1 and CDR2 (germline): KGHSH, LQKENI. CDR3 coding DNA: TGTGCCAGCTCAACCGGGACAGGCGATTCTAACTATGGCTACACCTTC. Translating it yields CASSTGTGDSNYGYTF.

As DNA, the CDR3 is TGCGCCAGCAGTGTGGGGACTAGCGGTAATTTCTACGAGCAGTACTTC. It is translated as CASSVGTSGNFYEQYF. The chain employs TRBV10-2 and TRBJ2-7; 11 bases align to TRBD2. Germline lookup yields CDR1 WSHSY and CDR2 SAAADI. The ends lost 4 bases at V and 3 bases at J; junction bases unmatched: 8. The CDR3 spans 16 residues.

CDR3 nucleotides: TGTGCCAGCAGCCAATTCGGACAGCCCAACTCTGAAGCTTTCTTT. Protein: CASSQFGQPNSEAFF. The chain is built from TRBV3-1 (or the pseudogene TRBV3-2) and TRBJ1-1, with a possible D match to TRBD1 (6 bases). Germline lookup yields CDR1 LGHDT and CDR2 YNNKEL (reference sequence). This CDR3 has 15 residues. V lost 2 bases, J lost 6 bases, and 16 bases lay in between.